This TCR beta chain was captured by sequencing in a study of identical twins. Study-level points and caveats: Conclusions relied on cross-sectional statistical analysis, not following the same donors. Shared out-of-frame alpha sequences (those common to twins) showed excess low generation probability. Beta out-of-frame twin sharing showed a weaker excess.

Regarding this clonotype: The target antigen is unknown.

One entry per CDR3 protein, called by TCRdb with MiXCR from the 5' RACE reads. The sample shows approximately 410,000 distinct CDR3 sequences, 15% to 20% of them seen only once. This CDR3 contains 14 residues. V lost 5 bases, J lost 9 bases, and 19 bases lay in between. Germline V gene data show CDR1 as SGHTA and CDR2 as FQGNSA. The TCR was taken from a man in his fifties or sixties in good health. The specimen was naive T cells sorted from blood. J is TRBJ1-1 and V is TRBV7-2; weak D call: TRBD1 (5 bases). In DNA form, the CDR3 reads TGTGCCAGCAGCAATCTGAGAGGGGAGGGCAAAGCTTTCTTT. Its protein product is CASSNLRGEGKAFF.